The following is a T cell receptor (beta chain) sequence with its context. MiXCR, applied by TCRdb to the PCR reads, yields one record per CDR3 protein. The table shows 3,000 to 4,000 distinct CDR3 sequences, with around three fifths occurring only once. The data originate from a study of CD4 and CD8 cells across lung adenocarcinoma regions. The patients had localized lung adenocarcinoma, a non-small cell subtype. The CDR3 is 15 residues long. Germline CDR1 and CDR2: MRHNA and SNTAGT. Sequencing was carried out using CD4+ T cells from the margin of a lung tumor. The TCR sequence derives from a male donor with lung adenocarcinoma. The CD4 and CD8 labels of this study may be unreliable. The chain combines TRBV6-4 with TRBJ2-1; TRBD1 agrees at 7 bases. The closer fit of TRBJ2-7 to the DNA end suggests the J call may be wrong. The CDR3 sequence is CASILRQGLSYEQYF. Here the CDR3 DNA reads TGTGCCAGCATTCTGAGACAGGGCCTCTCCTACGAGCAGTACTTC.